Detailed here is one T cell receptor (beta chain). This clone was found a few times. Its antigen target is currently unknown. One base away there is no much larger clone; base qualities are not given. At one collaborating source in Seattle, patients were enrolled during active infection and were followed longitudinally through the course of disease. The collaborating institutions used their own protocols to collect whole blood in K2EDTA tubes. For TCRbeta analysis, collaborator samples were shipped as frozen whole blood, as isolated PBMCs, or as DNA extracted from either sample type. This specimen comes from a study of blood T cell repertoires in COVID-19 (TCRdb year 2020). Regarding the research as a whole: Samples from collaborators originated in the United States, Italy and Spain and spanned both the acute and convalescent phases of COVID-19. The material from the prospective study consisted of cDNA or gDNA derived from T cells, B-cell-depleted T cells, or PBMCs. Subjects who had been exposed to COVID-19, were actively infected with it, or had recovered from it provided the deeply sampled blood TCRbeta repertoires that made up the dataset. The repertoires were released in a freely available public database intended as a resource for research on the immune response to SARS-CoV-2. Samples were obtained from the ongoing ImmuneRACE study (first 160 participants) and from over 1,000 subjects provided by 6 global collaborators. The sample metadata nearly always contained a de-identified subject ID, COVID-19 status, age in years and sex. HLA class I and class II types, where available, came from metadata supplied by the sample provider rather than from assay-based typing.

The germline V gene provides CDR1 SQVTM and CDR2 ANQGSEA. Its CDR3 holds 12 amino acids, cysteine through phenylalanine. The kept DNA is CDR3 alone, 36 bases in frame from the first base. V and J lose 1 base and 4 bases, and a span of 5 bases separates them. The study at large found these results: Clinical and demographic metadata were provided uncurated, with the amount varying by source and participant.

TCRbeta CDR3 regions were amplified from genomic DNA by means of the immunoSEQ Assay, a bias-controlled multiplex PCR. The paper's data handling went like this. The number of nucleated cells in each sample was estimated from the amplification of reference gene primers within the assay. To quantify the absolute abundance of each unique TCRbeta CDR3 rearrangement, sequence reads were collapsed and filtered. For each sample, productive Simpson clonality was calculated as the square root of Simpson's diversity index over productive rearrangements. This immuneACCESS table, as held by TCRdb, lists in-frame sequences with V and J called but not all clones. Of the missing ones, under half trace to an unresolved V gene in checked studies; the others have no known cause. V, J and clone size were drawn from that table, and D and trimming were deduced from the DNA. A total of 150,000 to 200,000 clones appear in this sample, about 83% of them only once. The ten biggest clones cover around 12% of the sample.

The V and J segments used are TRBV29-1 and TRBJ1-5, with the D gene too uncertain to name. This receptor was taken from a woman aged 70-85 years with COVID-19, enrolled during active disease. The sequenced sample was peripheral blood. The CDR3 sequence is CSVEGQNQPQHF. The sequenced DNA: TGCAGCGTTGAAGGGCAGAATCAGCCCCAGCATTTT. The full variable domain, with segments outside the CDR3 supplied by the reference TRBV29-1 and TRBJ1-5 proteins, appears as SAVISQKPSRDICQRGTSLTIQCQVDSQVTMMFWYRQQPGQSLTLIATANQGSEATYESGFVIDKFPISRPNLTFSTLTVSNMSPEDSSIYLCSVEGQNQPQHFGDGTRLSIL.